A selection of T cell receptor beta chains follows, all from one sample in a study of T cell responses to AZD1222 COVID-19 vaccine. Using immunoSEQ multiplex PCR, the repertoire was profiled, and TCRdb retains in-frame clones only, with some absent. The sample shows about 150,000 clones, 80% to 95% of them seen only once. The specimen was peripheral blood, collected on day 0 of AZD1222 vaccination. The receptors come from an adult in good health. Both conserved end residues are part of each CDR3. D genes are given only for firm matches. Clone size is given for some rows only: seen once, a few or many times, or a class if the clone is expanded.

DNA	CDR3	D	size	V	J
TGTGCCACCAGAGCGGACCCGAACACTGAAGCTTTCTTT	CATRADPNTEAFF	-	-	TRBV15	TRBJ1-1
TGTGCCAGCAGCTTATGGGGGCAAAACTATGGCTACACCTTC	CASSLWGQNYGYTF	-	-	TRBV7-2	TRBJ1-2
TGTGCCAGCAGTTTAGGCGGGACAGAGGACCTGTTTTTT	CASSLGGTEDLFF	TRBD1	once	TRBV27	TRBJ1-4
TGTGCCAGCAGCTTTCGGGAGAACACTGAAGCTTTCTTT	CASSFRENTEAFF	-	-	TRBV7-8	TRBJ1-1
TGTGCCTGGACGGGGAGAAACACCATATATTTT	CAWTGRNTIYF	-	-	TRBV30	TRBJ1-3
TGTGCCAGCAGCTTGGGACCCTCCAGCTCCTACGAGCAGTACTTC	CASSLGPSSSYEQYF	-	-	TRBV11-3	TRBJ2-7
TGTGCCAGCAGGGCCGGGACAGCTAATGAAAAACTGTTTTTT	CASRAGTANEKLFF	TRBD1	-	TRBV28	TRBJ1-4
TGTGCCACCAGTGATACCCGGGACCAAGAGACCCAGTACTTC	CATSDTRDQETQYF	-	-	TRBV24-1	TRBJ2-5
TGTGCCAGCAGCGCCTCTCAACTAGCGGGGGTCCTCACAGATACGCAGTATTTT	CASSASQLAGVLTDTQYF	TRBD2	-	TRBV25-1	TRBJ2-3
TGCGCCAGCAGCTTCACGGCGGGAGGCACAGATACGCAGTATTTT	CASSFTAGGTDTQYF	TRBD2	-	TRBV5-1	TRBJ2-3
TGTGCCAGCACCCCGACAGGGGAGAATGGCTACACCTTC	CASTPTGENGYTF	TRBD1	-	TRBV6-5	TRBJ1-2
TGCGCCAGCAGCATGGCCCCCCCCACCGGGGAGCTGTTTTTT	CASSMAPPTGELFF	-	-	TRBV5-1	TRBJ2-2
TGTGCCACCAGTGCTGGTTTCCGCGGGGGGGCTGTGGAGACCCAGTACTTC	CATSAGFRGGAVETQYF	TRBD2	-	TRBV24-1	TRBJ2-5
TGTGCCAGCAGTGAAAAGGCCAGCAGTAATGAAAAACTGTTTTTT	CASSEKASSNEKLFF	-	-	TRBV6-1	TRBJ1-4
TGTGCCAGCAGCTTATATCCGACTAGCGGGTACGAGCAGTACTTC	CASSLYPTSGYEQYF	TRBD2	-	TRBV11-2	TRBJ2-7
TGTGCCAGCAGCCTCGGACTCTCCGGTAACTATGGCTACACCTTC	CASSLGLSGNYGYTF	-	-	TRBV4-2	TRBJ1-2
TGTGCCAGCAGTTACTCGTTTGCGGGGGGGGTCTACGAGCAGTACTTC	CASSYSFAGGVYEQYF	TRBD2	-	TRBV6-5	TRBJ2-7
TGCGCCAGCAGCCCGGCTCTAGGGGGAACACCCGGGAGCTCCTACGAGCAGTACTTC	CASSPALGGTPGSSYEQYF	-	-	TRBV4-1	TRBJ2-7
TGTGCCATCAGTCCGCCCGGGACAGGATACCACGAGCAGTACTTC	CAISPPGTGYHEQYF	TRBD1	-	TRBV10-3	TRBJ2-7
TGTGCCAGCAGTTTAGGCCAGAACACTGAAGCTTTCTTT	CASSLGQNTEAFF	-	-	TRBV12-3/TRBV12-4	TRBJ1-1
TGTGCCAGTAGTACTCGAAGAGCAGGGAAGTTAGCTGAAGCTTTCTTT	CASSTRRAGKLAEAFF	-	-	TRBV19	TRBJ1-1
TGTGCCAGCAGTTATGGGCCACCCGGACCCTATGGCTACACCTTC	CASSYGPPGPYGYTF	-	-	TRBV6-6	TRBJ1-2
TGTGCCAGCTCAACGGACCCCTGGGGGCAAGAGACCCAGTACTTC	CASSTDPWGQETQYF	-	-	TRBV18	TRBJ2-5
TGTGCCAGCAGCTCAAGGGGGGGGACAGGGAGCTACGAGCAGTACTTC	CASSSRGGTGSYEQYF	TRBD1	once	TRBV11-2	TRBJ2-7
TGTGCCAGCTCACCCTTCGAAGGTGGGACCTACGAGCAGTACTTC	CASSPFEGGTYEQYF	-	-	TRBV18	TRBJ2-7
TGTGCCAGCAGCAACCTCGGGACAGCGAACACTGAAGCTTTCTTT	CASSNLGTANTEAFF	-	-	TRBV21-1	TRBJ1-1
TGCAGCGTTGGGGGGCGCAATCAGCCCCAGCATTTT	CSVGGRNQPQHF	-	-	TRBV29-1	TRBJ1-5
TGCGCCAGCAGCCAAATTAACGGGGAGCAGTTCTTC	CASSQINGEQFF	-	-	TRBV4-3	TRBJ2-1
TGCAGCGTGAGGACAGGGGCCGCGGACAATGAGCAGTTCTTC	CSVRTGAADNEQFF	TRBD1	-	TRBV29-1	TRBJ2-1
TGTGCTAGCAGCTTAGGCAGGGGGCAGACCGGGGAGCTGTTTTTT	CASSLGRGQTGELFF	TRBD1	-	TRBV7-7	TRBJ2-2
TGCGCCAGCAGCTTGACTCTAGCGGGGTACAATGAGCAGTTCTTC	CASSLTLAGYNEQFF	TRBD2	-	TRBV5-1	TRBJ2-1
TGCGCCAGCAGCTTACCCCTCCTCGGGGAGACCCAGTACTTC	CASSLPLLGETQYF	-	-	TRBV5-1	TRBJ2-5
TGTGCCAGCAGCCCTTCGGGCAGGGGCTATTCACCCCTCCACTTT	CASSPSGRGYSPLHF	-	once	TRBV11-2	TRBJ1-6
TGTGCCAGCAGTTTGAACAGGGCAGCTGAGCAGTTCTTC	CASSLNRAAEQFF	-	-	TRBV27	TRBJ2-1
TGTGCCAGTAGTAGGTCGGGCTATAATTCACCCCTCCACTTT	CASSRSGYNSPLHF	-	once	TRBV19	TRBJ1-6
TGTGCCAGCAGTGAAGGTGGAGGCGGCTACGAGCAGTACTTC	CASSEGGGGYEQYF	-	-	TRBV25-1	TRBJ2-7
TGTGCCAGCTCTCGACCGTCTAGCGCCGATGAGCAGTTCTTC	CASSRPSSADEQFF	-	-	TRBV18	TRBJ2-1
TGTGCCAGCAGCTTGGCGGGTCCTCTAGGCAATCAGCCCCAGCATTTT	CASSLAGPLGNQPQHF	-	-	TRBV5-5	TRBJ1-5
TGCGCCAGCAGCCATACCGGGGGGTCCTACGAGCAGTACTTC	CASSHTGGSYEQYF	TRBD2	-	TRBV5-1	TRBJ2-7
TGTGCCTGGAGTAACGGGGGGAGCAATCAGCCCCAGCATTTT	CAWSNGGSNQPQHF	-	-	TRBV30	TRBJ1-5
TGTGCCATCACCCTGACTAGTTCCCACAATGAGCAGTTCTTC	CAITLTSSHNEQFF	-	few	TRBV6-6	TRBJ2-1
TGCGCCAGCAGCCAAGCACAGGGGGGCACTGAAGCTTTCTTT	CASSQAQGGTEAFF	TRBD1	-	TRBV4-3	TRBJ1-1
TGTGCCAGCAGTGAGATTGGTAAGAGAGCCCAAGAGACCCAGTACTTC	CASSEIGKRAQETQYF	-	-	TRBV6-1	TRBJ2-5
TGTGCCAGCAGTCCCGACAGCTACAATGAGCAGTTCTTC	CASSPDSYNEQFF	-	-	TRBV12-3/TRBV12-4	TRBJ2-1
TGTGCCAGCAGCCAAGGGGTTTTGGAGGGGGCAAACACTGAAGCTTTCTTT	CASSQGVLEGANTEAFF	TRBD1	-	TRBV3-1/TRBV3-2	TRBJ1-1
TGTGCCAGCAGACTTATAGCGGGCTCCTACAATGAGCAGTTCTTC	CASRLIAGSYNEQFF	TRBD2	-	TRBV7-2	TRBJ2-1
TGCGCCAGCGGGATAAAAACAGGGGCGGAGACCCAGTACTTC	CASGIKTGAETQYF	TRBD1	-	TRBV4-1	TRBJ2-5
TGTGCCAGTAGTATAGTGGGACAGGGGGCGAATCAGCCCCAGCATTTT	CASSIVGQGANQPQHF	TRBD1	-	TRBV19	TRBJ1-5
TGTGCCTGGTGTGTACCTAGGGGCTACCAAGAGACCCAGTACTTC	CAWCVPRGYQETQYF	-	once	TRBV30	TRBJ2-5
TGTGCCAGCAGGGACTACTATGGCTACACCTTC	CASRDYYGYTF	-	-	TRBV6-6	TRBJ1-2
TGCAGCGTCGAGCGACAGGGGGACCTCACAGATACGCAGTATTTT	CSVERQGDLTDTQYF	TRBD1	-	TRBV29-1	TRBJ2-3
TGTGCCAGCAGCCCCCAGGGACGGTATAATTCACCCCTCCACTTT	CASSPQGRYNSPLHF	-	-	TRBV7-2	TRBJ1-6
TGTGCCAGCAGTGAGGGGGTGGAGGGATATAATGAGCAGTTCTTC	CASSEGVEGYNEQFF	-	few	TRBV6-1	TRBJ2-1
TGTGCCAGCAGTTACTCGAGACAGGCTGGGGCCAACGTCCTGACTTTC	CASSYSRQAGANVLTF	-	-	TRBV6-5	TRBJ2-6
TGTGCCAGTAGTATGACAGAAAATCAGCCCCAGCATTTT	CASSMTENQPQHF	-	-	TRBV19	TRBJ1-5
TGTGCCAGCTCACCCGGACAGGGGAGCCGGAGATCTGAAGCTTTCTTT	CASSPGQGSRRSEAFF	TRBD1	-	TRBV18	TRBJ1-1
TGTGCCAGCAGCCCAGCAGGGGGGCCTGACTATGGCTACACCTTC	CASSPAGGPDYGYTF	TRBD1	-	TRBV7-6	TRBJ1-2